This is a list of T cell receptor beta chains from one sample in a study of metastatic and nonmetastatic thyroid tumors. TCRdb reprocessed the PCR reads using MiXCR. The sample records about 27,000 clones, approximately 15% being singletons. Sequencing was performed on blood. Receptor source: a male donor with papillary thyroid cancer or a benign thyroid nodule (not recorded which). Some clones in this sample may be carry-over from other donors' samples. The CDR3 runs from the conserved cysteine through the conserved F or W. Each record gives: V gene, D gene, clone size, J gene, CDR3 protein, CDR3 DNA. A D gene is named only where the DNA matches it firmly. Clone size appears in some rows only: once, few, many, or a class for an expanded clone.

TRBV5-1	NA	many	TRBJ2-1	CASSFMDGRDEQFF	TGCGCCAGCAGCTTTATGGACGGCAGGGATGAGCAGTTCTTC
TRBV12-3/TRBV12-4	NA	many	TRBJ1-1	CASSRQWDTEAFF	TGTGCCAGCAGCCGCCAGTGGGACACTGAAGCTTTCTTT
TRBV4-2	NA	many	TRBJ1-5	CASSQGGLGNQPQHF	TGTGCCAGCAGCCAGGGCGGACTGGGCAATCAGCCCCAGCATTTT
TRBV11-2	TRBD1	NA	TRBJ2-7	CASSLLGTGGPSSYEQYF	TGTGCCAGCAGTTTACTCGGGACAGGGGGCCCTAGCTCCTACGAGCAGTACTTC
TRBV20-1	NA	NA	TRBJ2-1	CSARVPLSLDEQFF	TGCAGTGCTAGAGTCCCGTTGAGTCTGGATGAGCAGTTCTTC
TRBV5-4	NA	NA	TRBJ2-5	CASSLAVGLQETQYF	TGTGCCAGCAGCTTGGCCGTGGGTCTCCAAGAGACCCAGTACTTC
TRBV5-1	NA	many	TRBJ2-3	CASSLRGGGGTDTQYF	TGCGCCAGCAGCTTGCGTGGGGGCGGGGGCACAGATACGCAGTATTTT
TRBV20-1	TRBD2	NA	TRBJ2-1	CSATGLAGWQISYNEQFF	TGCAGTGCTACAGGACTAGCGGGGTGGCAGATCTCCTACAATGAGCAGTTCTTC
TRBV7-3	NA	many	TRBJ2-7	CASSLYPGGGYEQYF	TGTGCCAGCAGCTTATATCCCGGGGGAGGCTACGAGCAGTACTTC
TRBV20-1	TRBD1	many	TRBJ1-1	CSAPDPRQGSTDTEAFF	TGCAGTGCTCCCGACCCTCGACAGGGCAGCACGGACACTGAAGCTTTCTTT
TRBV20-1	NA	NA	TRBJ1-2	CSARVDMPDTNYGYTF	TGCAGTGCTAGAGTCGATATGCCGGACACTAACTATGGCTACACCTTC
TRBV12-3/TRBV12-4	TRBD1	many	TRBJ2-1	CASSDPGTGKAEQFF	TGTGCCAGCAGTGACCCCGGGACAGGGAAAGCTGAGCAGTTCTTC
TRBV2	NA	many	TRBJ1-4	CASRQGRGDEKLFF	TGTGCCAGCAGGCAGGGGCGGGGTGATGAAAAACTGTTTTTT
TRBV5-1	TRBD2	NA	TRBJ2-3	CASSLVAGGSSTDTQYF	TGCGCCAGCAGTCTAGTAGCGGGAGGGTCTAGTACAGATACGCAGTATTTT
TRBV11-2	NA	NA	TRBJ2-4	CASSLGPAGAKNIQYF	TGTGCCAGCAGCTTAGGTCCAGCCGGGGCCAAAAACATTCAGTACTTC
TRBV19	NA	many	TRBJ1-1	CASSIPAGRATEAFF	TGTGCCAGTAGTATACCGGCAGGGAGGGCCACTGAAGCTTTCTTT
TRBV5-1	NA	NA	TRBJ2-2	CASSLAVTENTGELFF	TGCGCCAGCAGCTTGGCCGTGACAGAAAACACCGGGGAGCTGTTTTTT
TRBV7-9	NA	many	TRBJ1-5	CASSFGTDNQPQHF	TGTGCCAGCAGCTTCGGGACGGATAATCAGCCCCAGCATTTT
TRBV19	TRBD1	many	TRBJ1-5	CASSKSTGQYSNQPQHF	TGTGCCAGTAGTAAGTCGACAGGGCAGTATAGCAATCAGCCCCAGCATTTT
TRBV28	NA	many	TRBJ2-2	CASTIVRDTGELFF	TGTGCCAGCACCATCGTCAGGGACACCGGGGAGCTGTTTTTT
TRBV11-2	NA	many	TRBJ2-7	CASSYLGSGISSYEQYF	TGTGCCAGCAGCTACCTAGGCTCCGGGATTAGCTCCTACGAGCAGTACTTC
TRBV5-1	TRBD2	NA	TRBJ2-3	CASSFWAGGTDTQYF	TGCGCCAGCAGCTTTTGGGCGGGAGGCACGGATACTCAGTATTTT
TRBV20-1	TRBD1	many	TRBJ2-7	CSASRDREPYEQYF	TGCAGTGCTAGTAGGGACAGGGAGCCGTACGAGCAGTACTTC
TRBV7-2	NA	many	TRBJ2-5	CASSRGGAETQYF	TGTGCCAGCAGCCGCGGCGGGGCAGAGACCCAGTACTTC
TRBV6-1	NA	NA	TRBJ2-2	CASTGVGNTGELFF	TGTGCCAGCACAGGGGTAGGGAACACCGGGGAGCTGTTTTTT
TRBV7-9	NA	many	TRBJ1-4	CASSLSNEKLFF	TGTGCCAGCAGCTTATCCAATGAAAAACTGTTTTTT
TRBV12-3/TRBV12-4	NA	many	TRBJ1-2	CASSFVGARGYTF	TGTGCCAGCAGTTTCGTAGGGGCTCGGGGCTACACCTTC
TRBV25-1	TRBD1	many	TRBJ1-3	CASSEYPGQGNTIYF	TGTGCCAGCAGTGAATACCCGGGACAGGGGAACACCATATATTTT
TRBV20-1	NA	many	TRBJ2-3	CSARGPWTVGNTQYF	TGCAGTGCTAGAGGTCCGTGGACAGTTGGGAATACGCAGTATTTT
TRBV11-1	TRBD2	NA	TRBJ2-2	CASSFKRLAGVAGELFF	TGTGCCAGCAGCTTTAAACGGCTAGCGGGCGTAGCCGGGGAGCTGTTTTTT
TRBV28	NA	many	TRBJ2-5	CASRDAVYQETQYF	TGTGCCAGCAGGGACGCGGTGTACCAAGAGACCCAGTACTTC
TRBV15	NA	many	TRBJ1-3	CATRRGSGNTIYF	TGTGCCACCAGAAGAGGCTCTGGAAACACCATATATTTT
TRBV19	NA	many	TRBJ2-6	CASMDSGANVLTF	TGTGCCAGTATGGATTCTGGGGCCAACGTCCTGACTTTC
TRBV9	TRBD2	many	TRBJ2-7	CASSVGGRYEQYF	TGTGCCAGCAGCGTTGGCGGGAGGTACGAGCAGTACTTC
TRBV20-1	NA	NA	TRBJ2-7	CSVGGMSSYEQYF	TGCAGTGTGGGCGGGATGAGCTCCTACGAGCAGTACTTC
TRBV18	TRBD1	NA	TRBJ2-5	CASSPTGIGETQYF	TGTGCCAGCTCCCCGACAGGGATCGGGGAGACCCAGTACTTC
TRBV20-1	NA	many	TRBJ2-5	CSASRGAQETQYF	TGCAGTGCTAGTCGGGGGGCTCAAGAGACCCAGTACTTC
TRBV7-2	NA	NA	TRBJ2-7	CASSLAAGANEQYF	TGTGCCAGCAGCTTAGCGGCAGGGGCTAACGAGCAGTACTTC
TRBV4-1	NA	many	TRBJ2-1	CASSQQGRDNEQFF	TGCGCCAGCAGCCAACAGGGGAGGGACAATGAGCAGTTCTTC
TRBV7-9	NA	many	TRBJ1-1	CASSPIQGRGTEAFF	TGTGCCAGCAGCCCCATACAGGGTCGAGGGACTGAAGCTTTCTTT
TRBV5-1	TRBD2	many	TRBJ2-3	CASSLVPGLVLSDTQYF	TGCGCCAGCAGCTTGGTTCCTGGACTAGTTTTGTCAGATACGCAGTATTTT
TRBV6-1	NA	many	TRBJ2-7	CASDGQTLYEQYF	TGTGCCAGCGACGGTCAAACCCTCTACGAGCAGTACTTC
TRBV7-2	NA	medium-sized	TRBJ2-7	CASSPEGGLSYEQYF	TGTGCCAGCAGCCCCGAGGGGGGCCTCTCCTACGAGCAGTACTTC
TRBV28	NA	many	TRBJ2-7	CASSLDSYEQYF	TGTGCCAGCAGTTTAGACAGCTACGAGCAGTACTTC
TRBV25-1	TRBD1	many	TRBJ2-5	CASRQGAGETQYF	TGTGCCAGCAGACAGGGGGCAGGGGAGACCCAGTACTTC
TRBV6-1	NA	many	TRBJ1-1	CASSLAGTEAFF	TGTGCCAGCAGTTTAGCTGGGACTGAAGCTTTCTTT
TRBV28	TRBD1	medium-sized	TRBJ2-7	CASIYRGSYEQYF	TGTGCCAGCATATACAGGGGATCCTACGAGCAGTACTTC
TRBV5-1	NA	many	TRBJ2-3	CASSMGLSSDTQYF	TGCGCCAGCAGCATGGGACTGAGCAGCGATACGCAGTATTTT
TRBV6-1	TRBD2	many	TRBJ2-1	CASSVRLAGNNEQFF	TGTGCCAGCAGCGTAAGACTAGCGGGGAACAATGAGCAGTTCTTC
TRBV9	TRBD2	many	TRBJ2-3	CAATPFSGRADTQYF	TGTGCCGCCACTCCCTTTAGCGGGAGGGCCGATACGCAGTATTTT
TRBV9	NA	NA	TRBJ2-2	CASRVDVAGPGELFF	TGTGCCAGCAGGGTAGACGTCGCGGGGCCCGGGGAGCTCTTTTTT
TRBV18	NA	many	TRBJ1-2	CASSPTASNYGYTF	TGTGCCAGCTCTCCCACCGCCTCAAACTATGGCTACACCTTC
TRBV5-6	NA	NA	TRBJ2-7	CASSLAGGAVSGEQYF	TGTGCCAGCAGCTTGGCTGGAGGGGCAGTATCCGGCGAGCAGTACTTC